The 10 T cell receptor beta chains below were found in one sample sequenced in a study of T cell repertoires in cytomegalovirus infection. TCRdb used MiXCR to reprocess the reads, holding one entry per CDR3 protein. Here the sample spans 150,000 to 200,000 distinct CDR3 sequences, under 30% being singletons. Sequenced: PBMCs. All receptors come from a human donor in good health (CMV status not recorded). Some clones in this sample may be carry-over from other donors' samples.

V gene TRBV4-1 combines with J gene TRBJ1-1; D gene unclear. CDR3 length equals 14 residues. Germline-derived CDR1 and CDR2 are MGHRA and YSYEKL. Trimming removed 1 base from V and 4 bases from J, with 10 bases in between. The CDR3 loop reads CASSQGSRITEAFF. The CDR3 DNA reads as TGCGCCAGCAGCCAAGGCAGCAGGATCACTGAAGCTTTCTTT.

This clonotype was counted between two and nine times. The chain uses TRBV4-1 and TRBJ2-3; D is unresolved. Trimming shortened V by 0 bases and J by 0 bases, and 7 bases separated the two germline ends. The CDR3 is 15 residues long. Germline V lookup: CDR1 MGHRA, CDR2 YSYEKL. The CDR3 reads CASSQDSASTDTQYF. The CDR3 coding sequence is TGCGCCAGCAGCCAAGATTCGGCTAGCACAGATACGCAGTATTTT.

This clonotype turned up a few times. V gene TRBV2 combines with J gene TRBJ1-2, with no clear D. CDR1 SNHLY and CDR2 FYNNEI come from the germline V gene. This CDR3 comprises 17 residues. Trimming stripped 0 bases from V and 0 bases from J, with 14 bases between. The CDR3 here is CASSEAGTIDTNYGYTF. The CDR3 DNA reads as TGTGCCAGCAGTGAAGCTGGTACTATAGATACTAACTATGGCTACACCTTC.

The sample holds a few counts of this clonotype. This chain links TRBV20-1 with TRBJ2-3, with 11 nucleotides matching TRBD2. V lost 3 bases to trimming and J lost 0 bases; unmatched junction nucleotides: 5. The CDR3 spans 16 residues. CDR1 and CDR2 from the germline V gene are DFQATT and SNEGSKA (reference sequence). Here the CDR3 DNA reads TGCAGTGCTAGTACTAGCGGGGGCCTAAGCACAGATACGCAGTATTTT. The encoded protein is CSASTSGGLSTDTQYF.

This clonotype was counted between two and nine times. The chain uses TRBV18 and TRBJ2-7; the D gene is possibly TRBD1 (5 bases). This CDR3 is 13 amino acids long. Germline values: CDR1 KGHSH, CDR2 LQKENI. The V gene lost 10 bases and the J gene lost 1 base, with 14 bases spanning the gap. CDR3 residues: CATGPTESYEQYF. CDR3 DNA sequence: TGTGCCACGGGCCCGACAGAATCCTACGAGCAGTACTTC. The complete variable domain, with remaining parts taken from reference TRBV18 and TRBJ2-7, reads NAGVMQNPRHLVRRRGQEARLRCSPMKGHSHVYWYRQLPEEGLKFMVYLQKENIIDESGMPKERFSAEFPKEGPSILRIQQVVRGDSAAYFCATGPTESYEQYFGPGTRLTVT.

This chain joins TRBV6-5 and TRBJ1-5, with D tentatively TRBD1 (6 bases). The ends were cut back, 5 bases at V and 7 bases at J, with 15 bases in the middle. This CDR3 is 14 amino acids long. Germline CDR1 reads MNHEY; CDR2 reads SVGAGI. The CDR3 reads CASSRGTNDQPQHF. CDR3 in DNA: TGTGCCAGCAGTCGTGGGACAAACGACCAGCCCCAGCATTTT.

This clonotype has ten or more counts. The rearrangement uses TRBV7-3 and TRBJ1-3; D gene uncertain. V lost 5 bases to trimming and J lost 4 bases, with 15 bases between them. Germline CDR1 and CDR2: SGHTA and FQGTGA. This CDR3 spans 15 amino acids. The chain's CDR3 is CASSPGSFEGNTIYF. The CDR3 DNA is TGTGCCAGCAGCCCCGGGTCCTTCGAAGGAAACACCATATATTTT.

The chain uses TRBV6-2 or TRBV6-3 and TRBJ1-2; the D gene is possibly TRBD1 (5 bases). The CDR3 runs to 15 residues. Germline CDR1 is MNHEY and CDR2 is SVGEGT. V gave up 2 bases and J gave up 8 bases, with 18 bases separating them. CDR3 loop: CASSYRRGPFEGYTF. CDR3 nucleotides: TGTGCCAGCAGTTACCGAAGGGGCCCATTCGAGGGCTACACCTTC.

This clonotype was counted a few times. The rearrangement links TRBV20-1 to TRBJ1-2, with TRBD1 as a possible D gene (5 bases). Deletions cut 0 bases from V and 1 base from J, with 15 bases between. This CDR3 spans 16 amino acids. In germline, CDR1 is DFQATT, CDR2 SNEGSKA (reference sequence). In DNA form, the CDR3 reads TGCAGTGCTAGAGAACCCTATCAGGGAGTTAACTATGGCTACACCTTC. It specifies CSAREPYQGVNYGYTF.

In this sample, this clonotype turned up many times. V and J are TRBV2 and TRBJ2-5; 8 bases are a match to TRBD1. Trimming cost V 8 bases and J 4 bases; bases outside gene matches: 15. The CDR3 contains 16 residues. Germline V gene sequence: CDR1 SNHLY, CDR2 FYNNEI. The CDR3 region is CASEGSGGAGPETQYF. The CDR3 bases are TGTGCCAGCGAGGGGTCAGGGGGCGCGGGTCCAGAGACCCAGTACTTC.